Following are 26 T cell receptor beta chains from one sample sequenced in a study of persistence of HIV-infected CD4 T cells. Their antigen targets remain unknown. Cells were stimulated with overlapping HIV-1 Gag 15-mer peptides. Sorted nonresponding memory CD4+ T cells were CD40L-negative, CD69-negative, CD45RO-high. The immunoSEQ assay was version 4, run in survey mode. Repertoires were generated with immunoSEQ multiplex PCR, while TCRdb's copy carries only in-frame clones and drops some. Of about 64,000 clones listed, about four fifths are singletons. This specimen consisted of CD4+ T cells sorted from PBMCs after approximately 20-hour stimulation, obtained from a patient who received antiretroviral therapy. These receptors were taken from an adult man with HIV who was CMV-seropositive.

This clone was seen a single time. V usage is TRBV27 and J usage is TRBJ1-2; D remains ambiguous. Trimming removed 8 bases at V and 6 bases at J, with 10 bases between. This CDR3 has 11 amino acids. Per the germline V gene, CDR1 is MNHEY and CDR2 is SMNVEV (reference sequence). The CDR3 sequence is CASGRAHGYTF. The CDR3 DNA sequence: TGTGCCAGCGGCCGGGCTCATGGCTACACCTTC.

This chain uses TRBV7-8 with TRBJ1-2; a possible D gene is TRBD1 (6 bases). Germline lookup yields CDR1 SGHVS and CDR2 FQNEAQ. V was pared by 1 base and J by 7 bases, with 16 bases between. The CDR3 runs to 15 residues. CDR3 sequence: CASSLGYREFGGYTF. For the CDR3, the DNA is TGTGCCAGCAGCTTAGGCTACAGGGAATTCGGTGGCTACACCTTC.

The V and J genes are TRBV29-1 and TRBJ2-7; tentative D call: TRBD2 (5 bases). The V and J ends lost 5 bases and 2 bases respectively, with 19 bases between them. CDR1 and CDR2 from the germline V gene are SQVTM and ANQGSEA. This CDR3 contains 15 residues. CDR3 region: CSVKKRTAEPYEQYF. Written as DNA, the CDR3 is TGCAGCGTTAAAAAGCGGACGGCCGAACCCTACGAGCAGTACTTC.

The rearrangement uses TRBV7-2 and TRBJ2-5; 9 bases are shared with TRBD1. CDR1 is SGHTA and CDR2 is FQGNSA in the germline V gene. This CDR3 contains 15 residues. V gave up 5 bases and J gave up 3 bases; unmatched junction bases: 7. The CDR3 sequence is CASSLSGQGKETQYF. Here the CDR3 DNA reads TGTGCCAGCAGCCTATCGGGACAGGGTAAAGAGACCCAGTACTTC.

This sequence joins TRBV2 and TRBJ1-1; D not resolved. The CDR3 loop spans 12 amino acids. CDR1 and CDR2 (germline): SNHLY, FYNNEI. Trimming left V 7 bases short and J 0 bases short, with 6 bases between. The CDR3 DNA is TGTGCCAGCAAGCGGGTGAACACTGAAGCTTTCTTT. Protein sequence: CASKRVNTEAFF.

V is TRBV5-5 and J is TRBJ2-1; maybe TRBD2 (6 bases). V shed 4 bases and J shed 6 bases, with 11 bases lying between them. CDR1 and CDR2 from the germline V gene are SGHKS and YYEKEE (reference sequence). This CDR3 has 13 residues. Written as DNA, the CDR3 is TGTGCCAGCAGCCCCGGGAGTCTCAATGAGCAGTTCTTC. This sequence encodes CASSPGSLNEQFF.

The rearrangement links TRBV5-1 to TRBJ2-1; D unresolved. CDR1 is SGHRS and CDR2 is YFSETQ in the germline V gene. CDR3 length: 15 residues. The germline V and J ends were trimmed by 0 bases and 4 bases, with 11 bases remaining between them. The CDR3 loop reads CASSLERWDYNEQFF. The CDR3 DNA is TGCGCCAGCAGCTTGGAGAGGTGGGATTACAATGAGCAGTTCTTC.

This sequence joins TRBV5-4 and TRBJ1-3; D is perhaps TRBD1 (5 bases). CDR1 SGHNT and CDR2 YYREEE come from the germline V gene (reference sequence). The CDR3 has 17 amino acids. Trimming pared 0 bases from V and 0 bases from J, leaving 13 bases between. CDR3 protein: CASSLAGALSSGNTIYF. The DNA of the CDR3 is TGTGCCAGCAGCTTGGCCGGGGCACTGAGCTCTGGAAACACCATATATTTT.

The chain couples TRBV5-8 to TRBJ1-2; D is unclear. V lost 1 base to trimming and J lost 7 bases, with 5 bases between them. The V gene's germline CDR1 is SGHTS and CDR2 YDEGEE. This CDR3 is built from 11 residues. The CDR3 coding sequence is TGTGCCAGCAGCTTGCGGAGTGGCTACACCTTC. Protein sequence: CASSLRSGYTF.

The chain links TRBV5-1 to TRBJ2-3; 13 bases align to TRBD2. In germline, CDR1 is SGHRS, CDR2 YFSETQ. The CDR3 consists of 18 residues. The junction had 4 bases not matched to a gene; V was cut back by 0 bases and J by 0 bases. The CDR3 here is CASSLGTSGGYSTDTQYF. The CDR3 DNA reads TGCGCCAGCAGCTTGGGGACTAGCGGGGGATATAGCACAGATACGCAGTATTTT.

The CDR3 is CASSLDGEDTIYF. The CDR3 region has the DNA TGTGCCAGTAGTTTGGACGGAGAGGACACCATATATTTT. The chain carries TRBV19 and TRBJ1-3; D uncertain. CDR3 length: 13 residues. V was pared by 5 bases and J by 8 bases, with 13 bases between. CDR1 LNHDA and CDR2 SQIVND come from the germline V gene (reference sequence).

The chain joins TRBV19 to TRBJ2-1, with TRBD2 as a possible D gene (6 bases). This CDR3 is 15 amino acids long. Per the germline V gene, CDR1 is LNHDA and CDR2 is SQIVND (reference sequence). The V end lost 5 bases, the J end lost 5 bases, and 16 bases lay between the germline ends. CDR3 residues: CASSLVWRGHNEQFF. In DNA form, the CDR3 reads TGTGCCAGTAGTCTAGTATGGCGGGGACACAATGAGCAGTTCTTC.

This clone was detected only a few times. The V and J genes are TRBV7-8 and TRBJ1-5; D is undetermined. Looked up from germline, CDR1 is SGHVS and CDR2 is FQNEAQ. Trimming removed 1 base at V and 3 bases at J, with 10 bases between. The CDR3 totals 15 residues. As DNA, the CDR3 is TGTGCCAGCAGCTTAGAACGGCACTTCAATCAGCCCCAGCATTTT. This codes for CASSLERHFNQPQHF.

The chain links TRBV7-2 to TRBJ1-2, with D maybe TRBD1 (5 bases). This CDR3 region has 14 residues. Trimming removed 5 bases from V and 2 bases from J, with 12 bases in between. Germline CDR1 and CDR2: SGHTA and FQGNSA. CDR3 sequence (DNA): TGTGCCAGCAGCCCCGGGCAGGGCAACTATGGCTACACCTTC. Its protein product is CASSPGQGNYGYTF.

V and J are TRBV7-9 and TRBJ2-2; the D gene is possibly TRBD2 (5 bases). V lost 1 base, J lost 0 bases, and 6 bases lay in between. The CDR3 has 15 amino acids. The germline gives CDR1 SEHNR, CDR2 FQNEAQ (reference sequence). CDR3 nucleotides: TGTGCCAGCAGCTTAGAGGGAGCGAACACCGGGGAGCTGTTTTTT. This encodes CASSLEGANTGELFF.

In this sample, this clone turned up once. The chain couples TRBV7-2 to TRBJ2-7; 8 bases match TRBD1. After removal of 4 bases from V and 3 bases from J, the junction contained 5 bases not matched to a gene. CDR3 length: 14 amino acids. Germline V gives CDR1 SGHTA, CDR2 FQGNSA. CDR3 in amino acids: CASSSRTGLYEQYF. The CDR3 DNA follows: TGTGCCAGCAGCTCTCGGACAGGGCTCTACGAGCAGTACTTC.

This clone was recorded only once. V is TRBV7-9 and J is TRBJ1-1; D unclear. This CDR3 contains 12 residues. Germline CDR1 and CDR2: SEHNR and FQNEAQ (reference sequence). Trimming removed 5 bases at V and 8 bases at J, with 12 bases between. The CDR3 is CASSAKTGEAFF. CDR3 nucleotide sequence: TGTGCCAGCAGCGCTAAGACGGGGGAAGCTTTCTTT.

V gene TRBV18 combines with J gene TRBJ2-1; D gene ambiguous. The V end lost 0 bases, the J end lost 1 base, and 13 bases lay between the germline ends. CDR1 is KGHSH and CDR2 is LQKENI in the germline V gene. This CDR3 has 17 amino acids. DNA of the CDR3: TGTGCCAGCTCACCACCGGGCTCCGGTGCGTCCTACAATGAGCAGTTCTTC. Translating it yields CASSPPGSGASYNEQFF.

The genes are TRBV6-5 and TRBJ1-1, with D possibly TRBD1 on 6 matching bases. Germline V gene lookup returns CDR1 MNHEY and CDR2 SVGAGI. The V and J ends lost 6 bases and 1 base respectively, with 12 bases between them. This CDR3 spans 14 amino acids. The CDR3 reads CASSPDRRNTEAFF. CDR3 in DNA: TGTGCCAGCAGCCCGGACAGAAGGAACACTGAAGCTTTCTTT.

The CDR3 reads CASSEGGHGTDTQYF. The CDR3 DNA is TGTGCCAGCAGTGAAGGGGGGCATGGCACAGATACGCAGTATTTT. The chain couples TRBV2 to TRBJ2-3, with D possibly TRBD1 on 6 matching bases. Germline-derived CDR1 and CDR2 are SNHLY and FYNNEI. Trimming took 1 base from V and 1 from J, leaving 9 bases between them. This CDR3 has 15 residues.

The chain recombines TRBV6-5 with TRBJ1-5; D might be TRBD1 (5 bases). Germline CDR1 and CDR2: MNHEY and SVGAGI. The CDR3 spans 15 residues. V shed 2 bases and J shed 4 bases, with 12 bases lying between them. The CDR3 protein is CASSYLAGGNQPQHF. Written as DNA, the CDR3 is TGTGCCAGCAGTTACCTCGCGGGGGGAAATCAGCCCCAGCATTTT.

This clone appeared a single time. The chain employs TRBV5-4 and TRBJ1-1; TRBD1 matches 8 bases. The V and J ends lost 0 bases and 1 base, in that order; junction bases with no gene match: 2. Germline CDR1 SGHNT, CDR2 YYREEE (reference sequence). CDR3 length: 15 residues. CDR3 DNA: TGTGCCAGCAGCTTGGCCAGGGGGCCGAACACTGAAGCTTTCTTT. Translated, it gives CASSLARGPNTEAFF.

The rearrangement joins TRBV11-3 to TRBJ2-1; TRBD1 agrees at 7 bases. V was clipped by 4 bases and J by 6 bases; unmatched bases: 9. Germline CDR1 reads SGHNT; CDR2 reads YENEEA. The length of the CDR3 is 15 residues. The CDR3 DNA reads TGTGCCAGCAGCTCCACCGGACAGGTAGGCAATGAGCAGTTCTTC. Its translation is CASSSTGQVGNEQFF. The full variable domain, completed using reference TRBV11-3 and TRBJ2-1, is EAGVVQSPRYKIIEKKQPVAFWCNPISGHNTLYWYLQNLGQGPELLIRYENEEAVDDSQLPKDRFSAERLKGVDSTLKIQPAELGDSAVYLCASSSTGQVGNEQFFGPGTRLTVL.

The V and J genes are TRBV12-3 or TRBV12-4 and TRBJ1-5, with a possible D match to TRBD1 (5 bases). Trimming cost V 6 bases and J 6 bases, with 12 bases left between them. There are 13 residues in the CDR3. CDR3 sequence (DNA): TGTGCCAGCAGCAGCCCAGGGATTCAGCCCCAGCATTTT. It is translated as CASSSPGIQPQHF.

J is TRBJ2-7 and V is TRBV5-6, with 8 bases aligning to TRBD2. The ends lost 1 base at V and 10 bases at J; junction bases unmatched: 7. This CDR3 has 13 amino acids. The germline gives CDR1 SGHDT, CDR2 YYEEEE. In nucleotides, the CDR3 is TGTGCCAGCAGCTTGTCGAGCGGGGGAAGCCAGTACTTC. It translates to CASSLSSGGSQYF.

This sequence joins TRBV3-1 (or the pseudogene TRBV3-2) and TRBJ1-5, with D unresolved. Germline CDR1 reads LGHDT; CDR2 reads YNNKEL (reference sequence). Trimming left V 2 bases short and J 7 bases short, with 9 bases between. The CDR3 totals 13 residues. The CDR3 coding sequence is TGTGCCAGCAGCCAACGGGTGAGACAGCCCCAGCATTTT. Amino acids: CASSQRVRQPQHF.